Listed here are 8 T cell receptor beta chains from one sample, sequenced in a study of CD4 T cells in relation to SARS-CoV-2 and coronaviruses. CD4+ T cells from unexposed donors were obtained before the COVID-19 pandemic (2011-2018). The table came from immunoSEQ multiplex PCR; TCRdb's copy has only in-frame clones and leaves some out. The sample lists about 60,000 clones; 85% to 95% were seen once. Sequenced: naive CD4+ T cells from PBMCs. Subset denoted: naive CD4+ T cells isolated by negative enrichment. These TCRs come from a human donor in good health.

The rearrangement links TRBV5-1 to TRBJ1-3, with unresolved D. This CDR3 has 16 residues. From germline, CDR1 is SGHRS and CDR2 YFSETQ. Trimming removed 2 bases from V and 0 bases from J, with 12 bases in between. The CDR3 loop reads CASSLIVGSSGNTIYF. CDR3 sequence (DNA): TGCGCCAGCAGCTTAATTGTCGGGAGCTCTGGAAACACCATATATTTT. Full variable domain (outside the CDR3, taken from reference TRBV5-1 and TRBJ1-3): KAGVTQTPRYLIKTRGQQVTLSCSPISGHRSVSWYQQTPGQGLQFLFEYFSETQRNKGNFPGRFSGRQFSNSRSEMNVSTLELGDSALYLCASSLIVGSSGNTIYFGEGSWLTVV.

V gene TRBV25-1 combines with J gene TRBJ1-4, with 7 bases aligning to TRBD1. The CDR3 length is 14 residues. Losses at the gene ends were 4 bases for V and 7 bases for J; bases not matched to a gene: 6. Looked up from germline, CDR1 is MGHDK and CDR2 is SYGVNS. The CDR3 loop is CASSGLDRAEKLFF. DNA for the CDR3: TGTGCCAGCAGTGGTCTCGACAGGGCTGAAAAACTGTTTTTT. The full variable domain, rest sourced from reference TRBV25-1 and TRBJ1-4, is EADIYQTPRYLVIGTGKKITLECSQTMGHDKMYWYQQDPGMELHLIHYSYGVNSTEKGDLSSESTVSRIRTEHFPLTLESARPSHTSQYLCASSGLDRAEKLFFGSGTQLSVL.

The chain is built from TRBV11-3 and TRBJ2-7; D gene ambiguous. V was pared by 4 bases and J by 0 bases, with 4 bases between. The CDR3 runs to 12 residues. CDR1 and CDR2 from the germline V gene are SGHNT and YENEEA. DNA of the CDR3: TGTGCCAGCAGCTCCAACTCCTACGAGCAGTACTTC. Encoded protein: CASSSNSYEQYF.

The genes are TRBV7-2 and TRBJ1-2, with a possible D match to TRBD1 (5 bases). The CDR3 is made up of 15 amino acids. Germline V gives CDR1 SGHTA, CDR2 FQGNSA. V was trimmed by 4 bases and J by 8 bases, leaving 20 bases between them. CDR3 in DNA: TGTGCCAGCAGCTCAGACCAGGGATCAGGGCAAGGCTACACCTTC. Translation gives CASSSDQGSGQGYTF.

The chain links TRBV12-3 or TRBV12-4 to TRBJ2-1; 9 nucleotides match TRBD2. V lost 2 bases, J lost 13 bases, and 6 bases stayed unmatched. CDR3 size: 13 residues. The CDR3 reads CASSLRLREGQFF. For the CDR3, the DNA is TGTGCCAGCAGTTTAAGGTTGCGGGAGGGCCAGTTCTTC.

The sample holds one count of this clone. The rearrangement joins TRBV28 to TRBJ2-5, with 8 bases identical to TRBD1. V dropped 5 bases and J dropped 5; count of bases not matched to a gene: 10. This CDR3 has 15 residues. Germline V gene sequence: CDR1 MDHEN, CDR2 SYDVKM. CDR3 DNA: TGTGCCAGCAGTCCTCCGACAGGGGCGGCGGAGACCCAGTACTTC. Encoded protein: CASSPPTGAAETQYF.

The chain couples TRBV6-5 to TRBJ2-5; D uncertain. The CDR3 totals 14 residues. Germline loops: CDR1 MNHEY, CDR2 SVGAGI. Trimming cost V 0 bases and J 2 bases, with 7 bases left between them. The DNA of the CDR3 is TGTGCCAGCAGTTACTCGAGCCTACAAGAGACCCAGTACTTC. It encodes CASSYSSLQETQYF.

The V call is TRBV10-1, the J call TRBJ1-4; D unresolved. The length of the CDR3 is 16 residues. V shed 3 bases and J shed 2 bases, with 13 bases lying between them. Germline V gene lookup returns CDR1 WNHNN and CDR2 SYGVQD (reference sequence). The CDR3 spells CASSEGRVGTNEKLFF. The DNA for the CDR3 is TGCGCCAGCAGTGAAGGTCGGGTCGGTACTAATGAAAAACTGTTTTTT.